The text below deals with one TCR beta chain. The antigen is unknown. This entry is derived from a study of cytomegalovirus exposure and HLA in healthy donors. Study information: A subsequent analysis reported that the roughly 120 validation repertoires were produced on the same platform that had also been used for the 600 to 800 first-cohort repertoires.

General observations from the study: Some TCR beta chains (over 150 of them) were listed as cytomegalovirus-associated. Through in vitro validation, three CMV-associated chains were shown to be specific for CMV antigens.

This CDR3 has 13 residues. The germline V and J ends were trimmed by 6 bases and 2 bases, with 11 bases remaining between them. CDR1 is SNHLY, CDR2 FYNNEI, per germline. Repertoires were generated with immunoSEQ multiplex PCR, while TCRdb's copy carries only in-frame clones and drops some. This table has fewer than 100,000 clones, approximately 90% appearing once. Material for sequencing was PBMCs. The source of this sequence is a man under 40 in good health and CMV-seronegative. This chain joins TRBV2 and TRBJ2-7; maybe TRBD2 (5 bases). CDR3 region: CASRVDFPYEQYF. In DNA form, the CDR3 reads TGTGCCAGCAGGGTGGACTTCCCCTACGAGCAGTACTTC.